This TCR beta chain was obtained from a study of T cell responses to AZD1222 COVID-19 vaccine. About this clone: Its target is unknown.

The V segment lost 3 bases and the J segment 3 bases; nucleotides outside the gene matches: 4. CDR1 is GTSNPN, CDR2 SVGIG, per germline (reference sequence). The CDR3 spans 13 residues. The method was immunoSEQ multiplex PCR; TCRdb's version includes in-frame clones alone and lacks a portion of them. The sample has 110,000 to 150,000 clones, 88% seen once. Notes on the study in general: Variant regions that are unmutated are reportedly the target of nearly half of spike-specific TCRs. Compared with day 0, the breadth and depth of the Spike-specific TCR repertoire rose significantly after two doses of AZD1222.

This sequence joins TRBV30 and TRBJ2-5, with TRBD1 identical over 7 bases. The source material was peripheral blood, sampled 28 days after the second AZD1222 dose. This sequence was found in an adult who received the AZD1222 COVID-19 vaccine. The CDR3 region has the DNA TGTGCCTGGAGCAGAACAGGGGAAGAGACCCAGTACTTC. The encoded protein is CAWSRTGEETQYF.